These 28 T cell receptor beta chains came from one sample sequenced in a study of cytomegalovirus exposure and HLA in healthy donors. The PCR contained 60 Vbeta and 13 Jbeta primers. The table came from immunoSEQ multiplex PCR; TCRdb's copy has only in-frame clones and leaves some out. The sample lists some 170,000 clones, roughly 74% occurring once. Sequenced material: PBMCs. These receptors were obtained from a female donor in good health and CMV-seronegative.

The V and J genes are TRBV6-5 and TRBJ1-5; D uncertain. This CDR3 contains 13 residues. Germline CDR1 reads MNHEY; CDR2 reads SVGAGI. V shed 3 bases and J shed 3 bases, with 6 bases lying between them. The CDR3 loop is CASSYELNQPQHF. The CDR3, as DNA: TGTGCCAGCAGTTATGAACTCAATCAGCCCCAGCATTTT.

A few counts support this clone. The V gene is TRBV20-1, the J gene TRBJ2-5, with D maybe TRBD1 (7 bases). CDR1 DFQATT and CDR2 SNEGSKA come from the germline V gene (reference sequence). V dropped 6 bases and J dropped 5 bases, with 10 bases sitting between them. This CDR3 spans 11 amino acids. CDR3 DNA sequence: TGCAGTGCCCCAGGGGGGGAGACCCAGTACTTC. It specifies CSAPGGETQYF.

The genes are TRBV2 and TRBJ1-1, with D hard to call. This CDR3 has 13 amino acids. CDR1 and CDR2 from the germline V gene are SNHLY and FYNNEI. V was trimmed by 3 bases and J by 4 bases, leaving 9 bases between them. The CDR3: CASSDGQVTEAFF. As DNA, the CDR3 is TGTGCCAGCAGTGATGGCCAGGTCACTGAAGCTTTCTTT.

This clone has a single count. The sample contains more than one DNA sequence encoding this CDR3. The CDR3 protein is CSAGGTYGYTF. The CDR3, as DNA: TGCAGTGCTGGGGGGACCTATGGCTACACCTTC. The V and J genes are TRBV20-1 and TRBJ1-2, with D possibly being TRBD1 (5 bases). Per the germline V gene, CDR1 is DFQATT and CDR2 is SNEGSKA (reference sequence). CDR3 length equals 11 residues. V gave up 5 bases and J gave up 4 bases, with 8 bases separating them.

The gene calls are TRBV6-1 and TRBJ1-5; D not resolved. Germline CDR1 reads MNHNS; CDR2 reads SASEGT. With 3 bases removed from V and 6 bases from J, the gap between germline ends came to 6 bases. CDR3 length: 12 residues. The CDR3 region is CASSDGTQPQHF. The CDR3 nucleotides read TGTGCCAGCAGTGACGGTACTCAGCCCCAGCATTTT.

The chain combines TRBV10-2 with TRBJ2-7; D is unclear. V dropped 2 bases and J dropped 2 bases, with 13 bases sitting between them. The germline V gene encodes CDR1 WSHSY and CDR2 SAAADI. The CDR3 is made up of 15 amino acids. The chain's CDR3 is CASSELRSIAYEQYF. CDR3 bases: TGCGCCAGCAGTGAGCTTCGCAGTATCGCCTACGAGCAGTACTTC.

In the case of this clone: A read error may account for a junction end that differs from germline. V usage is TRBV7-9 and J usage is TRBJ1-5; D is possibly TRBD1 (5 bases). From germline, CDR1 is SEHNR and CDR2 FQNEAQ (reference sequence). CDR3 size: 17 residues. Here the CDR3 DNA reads TGTTCCAGCAGCTTAGGTGCAGGGTCAATGGGCAATCAGCCCCAGCATTTT. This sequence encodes CSSSLGAGSMGNQPQHF. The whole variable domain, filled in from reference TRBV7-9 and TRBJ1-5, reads DTGVSQNPRHKITKRGQNVTFRCDPISEHNRLYWYRQTLGQGPEFLTYFQNEAQLEKSRLLSDRFSAERPKGSFSTLEIQRTEQGDSAMYLCSSSLGAGSMGNQPQHFGDGTRLSIL.

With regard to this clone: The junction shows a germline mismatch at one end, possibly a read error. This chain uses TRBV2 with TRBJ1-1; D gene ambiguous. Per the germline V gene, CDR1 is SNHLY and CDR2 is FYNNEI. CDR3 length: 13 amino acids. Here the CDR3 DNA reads TGTACCAGCAGTGCTGACATTAACACTGAAGCTTTCTTT. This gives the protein CTSSADINTEAFF.

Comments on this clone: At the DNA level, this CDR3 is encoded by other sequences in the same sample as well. The CDR3 loop is CASSPPGGETQYF. The CDR3 DNA sequence: TGTGCCAGCAGCCCCCCAGGGGGGGAGACCCAGTACTTC. The chain links TRBV7-9 to TRBJ2-5; D perhaps matches TRBD1 (7 bases). The V end was cut by 5 bases, the J end by 5 bases, with 12 bases between. CDR1 and CDR2 from the germline V gene are SEHNR and FQNEAQ (reference sequence). CDR3 length: 13 amino acids.

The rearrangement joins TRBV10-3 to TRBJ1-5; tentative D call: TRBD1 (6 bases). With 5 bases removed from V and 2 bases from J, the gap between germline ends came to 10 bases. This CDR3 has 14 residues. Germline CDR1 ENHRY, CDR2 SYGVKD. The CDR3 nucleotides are TGTGCCATCAGTTGGGGGCCGGGCAATCAGCCCCAGCATTTT. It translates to CAISWGPGNQPQHF.

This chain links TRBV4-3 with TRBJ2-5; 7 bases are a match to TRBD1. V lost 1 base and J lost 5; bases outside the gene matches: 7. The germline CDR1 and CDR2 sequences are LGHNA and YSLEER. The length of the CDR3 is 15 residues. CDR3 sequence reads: CASSQGLGGMETQYF. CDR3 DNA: TGCGCCAGCAGCCAAGGATTAGGGGGCATGGAGACCCAGTACTTC.

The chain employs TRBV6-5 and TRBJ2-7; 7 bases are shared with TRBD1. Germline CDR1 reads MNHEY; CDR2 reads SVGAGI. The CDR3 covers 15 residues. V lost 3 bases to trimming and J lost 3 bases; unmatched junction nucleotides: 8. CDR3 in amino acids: CASSYVGQEHYEQYF. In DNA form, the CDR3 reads TGTGCCAGCAGTTATGTTGGACAGGAACACTACGAGCAGTACTTC.

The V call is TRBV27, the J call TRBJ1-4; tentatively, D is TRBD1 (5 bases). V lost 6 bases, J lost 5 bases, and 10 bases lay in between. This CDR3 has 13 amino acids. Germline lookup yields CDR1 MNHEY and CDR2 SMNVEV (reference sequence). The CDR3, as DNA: TGTGCCAGCAGCACAGGAACCAATGAAAAACTGTTTTTT. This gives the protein CASSTGTNEKLFF.

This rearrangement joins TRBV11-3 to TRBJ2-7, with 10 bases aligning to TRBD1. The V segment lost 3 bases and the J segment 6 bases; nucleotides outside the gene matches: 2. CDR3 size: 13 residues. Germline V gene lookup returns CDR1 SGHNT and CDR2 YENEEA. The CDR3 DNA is TGTGCCAGCAGCTTTGGACAGGGGGGCGAGCAGTACTTC. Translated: CASSFGQGGEQYF.

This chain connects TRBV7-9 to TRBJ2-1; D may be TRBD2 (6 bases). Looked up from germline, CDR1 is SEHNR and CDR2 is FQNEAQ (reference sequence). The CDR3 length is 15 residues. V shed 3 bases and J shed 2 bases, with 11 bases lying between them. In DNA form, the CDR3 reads TGTGCCAGCAGCTTTGCGGGGAACCCCTACAATGAGCAGTTCTTC. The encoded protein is CASSFAGNPYNEQFF.

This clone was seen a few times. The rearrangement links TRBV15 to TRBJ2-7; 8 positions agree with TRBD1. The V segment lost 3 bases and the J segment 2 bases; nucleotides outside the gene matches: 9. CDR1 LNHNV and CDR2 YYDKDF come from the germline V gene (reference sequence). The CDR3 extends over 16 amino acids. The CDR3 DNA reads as TGTGCCACCAGCAGGCTCGTAGACAGGGGACCCTACGAGCAGTACTTC. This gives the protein CATSRLVDRGPYEQYF.

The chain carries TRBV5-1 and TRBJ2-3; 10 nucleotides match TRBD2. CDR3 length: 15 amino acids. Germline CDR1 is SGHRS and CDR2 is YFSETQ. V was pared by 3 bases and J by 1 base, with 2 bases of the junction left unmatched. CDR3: CASSYTSGGTDTQYF. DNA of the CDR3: TGCGCCAGCAGCTATACTAGCGGGGGCACAGATACGCAGTATTTT.

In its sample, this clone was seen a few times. CDR3 DNA sequence: TGTGCCAGCAGTAATACCCTGGACAGGGCCTCTGGGGCCAACGTCCTGACTTTC. It yields the protein CASSNTLDRASGANVLTF. The chain recombines TRBV2 with TRBJ2-6; TRBD1 matches at 8 bases. This CDR3 region has 18 residues. The trim removed 5 bases at V and 0 bases at J, leaving 9 bases unmatched. The V gene's germline CDR1 is SNHLY and CDR2 FYNNEI.

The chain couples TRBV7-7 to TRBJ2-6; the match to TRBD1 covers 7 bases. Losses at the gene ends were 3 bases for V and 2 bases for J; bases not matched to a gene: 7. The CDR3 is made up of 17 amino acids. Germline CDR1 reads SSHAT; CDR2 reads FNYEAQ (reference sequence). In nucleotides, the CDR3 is TGTGCCAGCAGCTTCTCCACTGACAGGGCTGGGGCCAACGTCCTGACTTTC. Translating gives CASSFSTDRAGANVLTF.

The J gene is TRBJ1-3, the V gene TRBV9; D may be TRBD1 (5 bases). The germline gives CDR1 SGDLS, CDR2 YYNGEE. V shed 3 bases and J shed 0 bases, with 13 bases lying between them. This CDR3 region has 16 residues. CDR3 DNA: TGTGCCAGCAGCGCCCAGGGAGGGAACTCTGGAAACACCATATATTTT. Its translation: CASSAQGGNSGNTIYF.

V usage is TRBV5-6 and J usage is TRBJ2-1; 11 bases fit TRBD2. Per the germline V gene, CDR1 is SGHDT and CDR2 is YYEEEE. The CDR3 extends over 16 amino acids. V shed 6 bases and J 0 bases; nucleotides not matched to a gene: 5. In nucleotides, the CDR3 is TGTGCCAGCATCATTCTAGCGGGAGGCTCCTACAATGAGCAGTTCTTC. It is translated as CASIILAGGSYNEQFF. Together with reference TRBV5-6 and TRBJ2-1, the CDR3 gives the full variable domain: DAGVTQSPTHLIKTRGQQVTLRCSPKSGHDTVSWYQQALGQGPQFIFQYYEEEERQRGNFPDRFSGHQFPNYSSELNVNALLLGDSALYLCASIILAGGSYNEQFFGPGTRLTVL.

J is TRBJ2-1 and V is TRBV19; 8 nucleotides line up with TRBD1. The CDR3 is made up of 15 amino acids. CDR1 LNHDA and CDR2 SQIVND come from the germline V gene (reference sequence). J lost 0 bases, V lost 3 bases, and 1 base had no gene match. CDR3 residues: CASSITGGSYNEQFF. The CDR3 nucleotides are TGTGCCAGTAGTATTACAGGGGGCTCCTACAATGAGCAGTTCTTC. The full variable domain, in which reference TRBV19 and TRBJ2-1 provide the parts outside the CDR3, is DGGITQSPKYLFRKEGQNVTLSCEQNLNHDAMYWYRQDPGQGLRLIYYSQIVNDFQKGDIAEGYSVSREKKESFPLTVTSAQKNPTAFYLCASSITGGSYNEQFFGPGTRLTVL.

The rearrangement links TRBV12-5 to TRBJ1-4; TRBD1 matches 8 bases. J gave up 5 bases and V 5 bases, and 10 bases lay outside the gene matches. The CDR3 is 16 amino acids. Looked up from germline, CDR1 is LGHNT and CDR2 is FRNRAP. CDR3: CASGPGGQAPNEKLFF. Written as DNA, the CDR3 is TGTGCTAGTGGTCCCGGGGGACAGGCGCCAAATGAAAAACTGTTTTTT. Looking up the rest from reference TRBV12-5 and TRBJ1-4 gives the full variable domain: DARVTQTPRHKVTEMGQEVTMRCQPILGHNTVFWYRQTMMQGLELLAYFRNRAPLDDSGMPKDRFSAEMPDATLATLKIQPSEPRDSAVYFCASGPGGQAPNEKLFFGSGTQLSVL.

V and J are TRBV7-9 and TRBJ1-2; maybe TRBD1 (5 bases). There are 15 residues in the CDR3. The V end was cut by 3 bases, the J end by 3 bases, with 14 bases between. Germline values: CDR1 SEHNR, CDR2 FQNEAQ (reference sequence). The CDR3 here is CASSFGRVGDYGYTF. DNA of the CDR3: TGTGCCAGCAGCTTTGGAAGGGTAGGGGACTATGGCTACACCTTC.

The CDR3 DNA reads as TGCGCCAGCAGCTTTGCGGGGGTTAACACCGGGGAGCTGTTTTTT. Its translation: CASSFAGVNTGELFF. The chain has TRBV5-1 and TRBJ2-2, with 7 bases lining up with TRBD2. Looked up from germline, CDR1 is SGHRS and CDR2 is YFSETQ. This CDR3 region has 15 residues. V lost 2 bases and J lost 2; bases outside the gene matches: 3.

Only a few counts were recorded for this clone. CDR3 protein: CASSYPGQGTREQYF. Written as DNA, the CDR3 is TGTGCCAGCAGCTATCCGGGACAGGGGACTCGCGAGCAGTACTTC. This sequence joins TRBV28 and TRBJ2-5; 10 positions match TRBD1. The J call is doubtful: the DNA matches TRBJ2-7 better. Germline V gives CDR1 MDHEN, CDR2 SYDVKM. This CDR3 has 15 residues.

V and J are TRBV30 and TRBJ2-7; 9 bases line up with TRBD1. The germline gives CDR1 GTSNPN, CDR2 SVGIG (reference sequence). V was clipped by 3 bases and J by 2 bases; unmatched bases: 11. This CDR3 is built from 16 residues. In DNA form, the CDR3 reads TGTGCCTGGAGGGGAACAGGGGGCCCTACCACCTACGAGCAGTACTTC. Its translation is CAWRGTGGPTTYEQYF.

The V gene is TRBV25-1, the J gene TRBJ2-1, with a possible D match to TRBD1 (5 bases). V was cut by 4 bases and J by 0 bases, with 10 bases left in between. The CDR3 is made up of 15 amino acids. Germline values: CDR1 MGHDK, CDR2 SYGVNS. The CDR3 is CASSVDTRSYNEQFF. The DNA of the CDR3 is TGTGCCAGCAGTGTGGACACCCGCTCCTACAATGAGCAGTTCTTC.